This T cell receptor (beta chain) was retrieved from a study of T cell responses to AZD1222 COVID-19 vaccine. Libraries were prepared by immunoSEQ multiplex PCR; TCRdb keeps only in-frame clonotypes and omits some of them. The table lists over 150,000 clones, approximately 90% of them singletons. Trimming left V 1 base short and J 9 bases short, with 10 bases between. This CDR3 contains 12 residues. The gene calls are TRBV12-3 or TRBV12-4 and TRBJ2-7; no reliable D call. The sequencing used peripheral blood, collected on day 0 of AZD1222 vaccination. This receptor was identified in an adult in good health. In DNA, the CDR3 is TGTGCCAGCAGTTTAGGGCCTATTTCGCAGTACTTC. This sequence encodes CASSLGPISQYF.